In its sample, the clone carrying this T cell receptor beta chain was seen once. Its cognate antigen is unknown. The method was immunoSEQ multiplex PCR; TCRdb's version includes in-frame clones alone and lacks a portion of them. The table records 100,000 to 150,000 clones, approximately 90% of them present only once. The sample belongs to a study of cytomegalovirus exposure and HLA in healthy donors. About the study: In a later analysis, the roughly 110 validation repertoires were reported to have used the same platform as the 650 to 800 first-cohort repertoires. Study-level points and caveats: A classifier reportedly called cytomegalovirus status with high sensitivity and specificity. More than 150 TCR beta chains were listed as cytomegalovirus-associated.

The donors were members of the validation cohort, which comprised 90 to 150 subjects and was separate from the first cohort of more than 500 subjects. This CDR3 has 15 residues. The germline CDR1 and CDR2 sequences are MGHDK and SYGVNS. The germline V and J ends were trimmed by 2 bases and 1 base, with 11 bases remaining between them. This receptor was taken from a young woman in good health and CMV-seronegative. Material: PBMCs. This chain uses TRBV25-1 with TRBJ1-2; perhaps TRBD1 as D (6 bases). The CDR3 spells CASSEGGADNYGYTF. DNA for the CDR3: TGTGCCAGCAGTGAAGGGGGGGCGGATAACTATGGCTACACCTTC.